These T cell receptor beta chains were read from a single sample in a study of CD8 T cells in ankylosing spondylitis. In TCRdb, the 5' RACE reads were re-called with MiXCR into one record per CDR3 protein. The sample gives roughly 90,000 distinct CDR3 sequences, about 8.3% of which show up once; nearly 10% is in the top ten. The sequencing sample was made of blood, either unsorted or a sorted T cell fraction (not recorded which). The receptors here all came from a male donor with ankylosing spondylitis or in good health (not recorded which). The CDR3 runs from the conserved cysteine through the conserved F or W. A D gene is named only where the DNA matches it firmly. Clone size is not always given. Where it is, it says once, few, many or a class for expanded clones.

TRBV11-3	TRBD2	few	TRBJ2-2	CASSLLAGGAGELFF	TGTGCCAGCAGCCTATTGGCGGGAGGGGCCGGGGAGCTGTTTTTT
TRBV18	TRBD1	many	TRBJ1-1	CASSPTRQGVNTEAFF	TGTGCCAGCTCCCCCACCAGGCAGGGGGTGAACACTGAAGCTTTCTTT
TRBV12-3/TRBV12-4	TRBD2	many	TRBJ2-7	CASRAGVYEQYF	TGTGCCAGCAGGGCGGGGGTTTACGAGCAGTACTTC
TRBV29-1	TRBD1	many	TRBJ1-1	CSVRANRGGTGSTEAFF	TGCAGCGTTCGGGCGAACAGGGGAGGTACGGGGTCCACTGAAGCTTTCTTT
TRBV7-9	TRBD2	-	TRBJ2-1	CASSFLAGDREQFF	TGTGCCAGCAGCTTCCTAGCGGGAGACCGAGAGCAGTTCTTC
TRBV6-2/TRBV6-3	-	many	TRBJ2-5	CASMGDRDLYQETQYF	TGTGCCAGCATGGGGGACCGGGACTTGTACCAAGAGACCCAGTACTTC
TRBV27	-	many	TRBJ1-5	CASSLWGLDQPQHF	TGTGCCAGCAGTTTGTGGGGGCTCGATCAGCCCCAGCATTTT
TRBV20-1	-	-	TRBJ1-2	CSARSLLGSLRGYTF	TGCAGTGCTAGAAGTCTTTTGGGGTCCCTTCGGGGCTACACCTTC
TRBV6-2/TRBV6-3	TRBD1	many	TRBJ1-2	CASSYSPQGIPYGYTF	TGTGCCAGCAGTTACTCGCCACAGGGGATTCCCTATGGCTACACCTTC
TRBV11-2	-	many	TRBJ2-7	CASSLSGEDFYEQYF	TGTGCCAGCAGCTTATCGGGGGAGGACTTCTACGAGCAGTACTTC
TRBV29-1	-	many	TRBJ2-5	CSVTVETQYF	TGCAGCGTTACCGTAGAGACCCAGTACTTC
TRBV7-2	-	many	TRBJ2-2	CASSLAEFRGELFF	TGTGCCAGCAGCTTAGCAGAGTTCCGGGGGGAGCTGTTTTTT
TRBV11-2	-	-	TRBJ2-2	CASSPLRGVNTGELFF	TGTGCCAGCAGCCCCCTCCGCGGGGTAAACACCGGGGAGCTGTTTTTT
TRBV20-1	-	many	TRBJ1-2	CSARDDRNFGYTF	TGCAGTGCTAGAGATGACAGGAATTTCGGCTACACCTTC
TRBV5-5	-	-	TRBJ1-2	CASSSDRWSSGYTF	TGTGCCAGCAGCTCCGACAGGTGGTCCTCTGGCTACACCTTC
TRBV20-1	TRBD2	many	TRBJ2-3	CSARAFGGAHPDTQYF	TGCAGTGCTAGAGCTTTCGGGGGGGCCCATCCAGATACGCAGTATTTT
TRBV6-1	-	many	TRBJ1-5	CASRVSGASNQPQHF	TGTGCCAGCAGAGTAAGCGGGGCCTCGAATCAGCCCCAGCATTTT
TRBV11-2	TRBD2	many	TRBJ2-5	CASSLVGLAGDTRQTQYF	TGTGCCAGCAGCTTAGTGGGACTAGCGGGGGATACCCGGCAGACCCAGTACTTC
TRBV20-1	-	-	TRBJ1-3	CSAGRAFSGNTIYF	TGCAGTGCGGGGAGGGCGTTCTCTGGAAACACCATATATTTT
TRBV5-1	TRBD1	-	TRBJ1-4	CASSLKGQLNEKLFF	TGCGCCAGCAGCTTGAAGGGACAGCTTAATGAAAAACTGTTTTTT
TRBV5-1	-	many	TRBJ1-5	CASSLEGHNQPQHF	TGCGCCAGCAGCTTGGAAGGGCACAATCAGCCCCAGCATTTT
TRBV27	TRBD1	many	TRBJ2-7	CASSHGQGDYEQYF	TGTGCCAGCAGCCACGGACAGGGAGACTACGAGCAGTACTTC